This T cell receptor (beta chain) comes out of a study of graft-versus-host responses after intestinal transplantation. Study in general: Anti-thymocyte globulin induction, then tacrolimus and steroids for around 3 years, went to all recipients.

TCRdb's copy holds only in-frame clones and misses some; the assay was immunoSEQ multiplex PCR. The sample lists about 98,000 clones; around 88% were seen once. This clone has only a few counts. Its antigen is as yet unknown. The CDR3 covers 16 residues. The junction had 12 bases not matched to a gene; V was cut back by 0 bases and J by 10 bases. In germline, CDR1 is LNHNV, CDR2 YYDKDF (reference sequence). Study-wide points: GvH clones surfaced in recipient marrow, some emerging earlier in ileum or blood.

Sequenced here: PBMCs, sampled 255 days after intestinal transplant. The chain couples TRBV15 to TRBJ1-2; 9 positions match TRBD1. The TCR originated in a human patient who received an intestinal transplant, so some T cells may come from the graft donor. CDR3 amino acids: CATSRDAWGTGLDYTF. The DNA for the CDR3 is TGTGCCACCAGCAGAGATGCGTGGGGGACAGGGCTTGACTACACCTTC.